What follows is one T cell receptor beta chain and its context. Alongside a J-beta primer mix, a sample-barcoded 5' primer served in a second PCR lasting 7 to 11 cycles. TCRdb itself ran the 5' RACE reads through MiXCR, one entry per CDR3 protein. The sample includes 800,000 or so distinct CDR3 sequences, roughly 25% of them seen just once. This sample is part of a study of blood T cells in healthy people across ages. Donors ranged from about 6 to 90 years old and were healthy Caucasians in Russia. These data are also associated with another study on T cells of mothers and their children. From that second work: A few healthy Caucasian mothers, along with their six children, served as the donors.

The sequencing sample was made of blood. This sequence originates from a boy between 5 and 17 years old in good health.

The CDR3 loop reads CASSPGLVTDTQYF. The CDR3 bases are TGCGCCAGCAGCCCGGGACTAGTGACAGATACGCAGTATTTT. V and J are TRBV4-1 and TRBJ2-3; TRBD2 aligns across 8 bases. Looked up from germline, CDR1 is MGHRA and CDR2 is YSYEKL. The CDR3 contains 14 residues. Unmatched junction bases numbered 3, after V lost 4 bases and J lost 3 bases.